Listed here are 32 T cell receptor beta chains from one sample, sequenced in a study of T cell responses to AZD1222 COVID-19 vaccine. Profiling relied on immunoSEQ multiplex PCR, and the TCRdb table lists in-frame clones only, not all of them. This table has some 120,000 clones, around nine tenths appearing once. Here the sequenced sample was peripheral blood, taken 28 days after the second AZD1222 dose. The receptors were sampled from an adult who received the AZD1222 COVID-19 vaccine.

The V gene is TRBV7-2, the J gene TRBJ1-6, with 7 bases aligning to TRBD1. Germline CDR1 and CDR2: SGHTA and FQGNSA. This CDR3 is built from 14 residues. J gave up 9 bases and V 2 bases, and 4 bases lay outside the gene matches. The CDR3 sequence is CASSLNRGSSPLHF. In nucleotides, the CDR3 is TGTGCCAGCAGCTTAAACAGGGGATCTTCACCCCTCCACTTT.

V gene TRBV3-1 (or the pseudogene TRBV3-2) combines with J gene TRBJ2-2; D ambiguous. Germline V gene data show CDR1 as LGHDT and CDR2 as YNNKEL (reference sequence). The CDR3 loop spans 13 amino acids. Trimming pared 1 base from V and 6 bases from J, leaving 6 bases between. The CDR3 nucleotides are TGTGCCAGCAGCCAAGGCAGGTCCGGGGAGCTGTTTTTT. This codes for CASSQGRSGELFF.

CDR3 residues: CASTPAFALAFF. In nucleotides, the CDR3 is TGTGCCAGCACCCCAGCGTTTGCCTTAGCTTTCTTT. This sequence joins TRBV12-3 or TRBV12-4 and TRBJ1-1; D is ambiguous. CDR3 size: 12 residues. The germline V and J ends were trimmed by 7 bases and 10 bases, with 16 bases remaining between them.

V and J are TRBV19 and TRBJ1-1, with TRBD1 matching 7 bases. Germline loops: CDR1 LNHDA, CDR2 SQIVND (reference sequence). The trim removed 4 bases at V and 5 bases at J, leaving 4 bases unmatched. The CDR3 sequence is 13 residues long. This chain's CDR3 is CASSTRDRTEAFF. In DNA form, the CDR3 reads TGTGCCAGTAGTACCCGGGACAGAACTGAAGCTTTCTTT.

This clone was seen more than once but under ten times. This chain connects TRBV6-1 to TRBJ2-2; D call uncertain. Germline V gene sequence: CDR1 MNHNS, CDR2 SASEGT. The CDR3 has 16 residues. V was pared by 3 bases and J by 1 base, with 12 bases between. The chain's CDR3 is CASSDLLQKNTGELFF. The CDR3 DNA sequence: TGTGCCAGCAGTGATTTGTTACAGAAGAACACCGGGGAGCTGTTTTTT.

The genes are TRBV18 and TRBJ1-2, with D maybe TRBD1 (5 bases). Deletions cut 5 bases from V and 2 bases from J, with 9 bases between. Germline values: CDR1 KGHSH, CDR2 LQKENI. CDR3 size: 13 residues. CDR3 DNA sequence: TGTGCCAGCTCAAGCGACAGCAACTATGGCTACACCTTC. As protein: CASSSDSNYGYTF.

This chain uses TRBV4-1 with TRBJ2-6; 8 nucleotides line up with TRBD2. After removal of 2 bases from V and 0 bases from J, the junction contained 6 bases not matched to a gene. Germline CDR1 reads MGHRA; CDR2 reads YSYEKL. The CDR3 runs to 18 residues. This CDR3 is CASSQSAGGTSGANVLTF. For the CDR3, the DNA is TGCGCCAGCAGCCAATCCGCGGGGGGCACCTCTGGGGCCAACGTCCTGACTTTC.

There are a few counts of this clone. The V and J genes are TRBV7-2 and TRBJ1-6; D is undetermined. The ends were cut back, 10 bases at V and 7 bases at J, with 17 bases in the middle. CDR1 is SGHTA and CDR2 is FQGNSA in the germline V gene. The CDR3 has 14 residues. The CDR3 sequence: CATSSGIQNSPLHF. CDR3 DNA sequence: TGTGCCACCTCGTCCGGGATTCAAAATTCACCCCTCCACTTT.

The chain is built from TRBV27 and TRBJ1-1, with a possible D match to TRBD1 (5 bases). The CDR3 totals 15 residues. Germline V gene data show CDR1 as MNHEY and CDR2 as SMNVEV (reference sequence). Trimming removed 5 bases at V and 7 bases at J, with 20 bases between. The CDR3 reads CASSNSGTLLLEAFF. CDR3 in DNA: TGTGCCAGCAGTAATTCCGGGACGCTACTACTTGAAGCTTTCTTT.

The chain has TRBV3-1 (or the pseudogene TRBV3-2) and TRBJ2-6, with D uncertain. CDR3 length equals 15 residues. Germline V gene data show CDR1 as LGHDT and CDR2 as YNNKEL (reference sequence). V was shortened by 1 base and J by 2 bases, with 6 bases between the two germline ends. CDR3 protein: CASSQGQTGANVLTF. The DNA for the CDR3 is TGTGCCAGCAGCCAAGGGCAGACTGGGGCCAACGTCCTGACTTTC.

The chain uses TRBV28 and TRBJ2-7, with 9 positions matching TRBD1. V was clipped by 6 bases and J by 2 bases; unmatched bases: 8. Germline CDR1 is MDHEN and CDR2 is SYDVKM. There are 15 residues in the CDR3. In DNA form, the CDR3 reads TGTGCCAGCAGACCACAGGGGGCGAGTACCTACGAGCAGTACTTC. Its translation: CASRPQGASTYEQYF. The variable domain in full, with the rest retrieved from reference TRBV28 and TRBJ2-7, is DVKVTQSSRYLVKRTGEKVFLECVQDMDHENMFWYRQDPGLGLRLIYFSYDVKMKEKGDIPEGYSVSREKKERFSLILESASTNQTSMYLCASRPQGASTYEQYFGPGTRLTVT.

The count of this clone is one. CDR3 region: CASSHSRTSPHSYNEQFF. The CDR3, as DNA: TGTGCCAGCAGTCACTCCCGGACTTCTCCCCATTCCTACAATGAGCAGTTCTTC. The rearrangement uses TRBV27 and TRBJ2-1; D is possibly TRBD2 (5 bases). The V end lost 5 bases, the J end lost 1 base, and 21 bases lay between the germline ends. From germline, CDR1 is MNHEY and CDR2 SMNVEV (reference sequence). The CDR3 extends over 18 amino acids.

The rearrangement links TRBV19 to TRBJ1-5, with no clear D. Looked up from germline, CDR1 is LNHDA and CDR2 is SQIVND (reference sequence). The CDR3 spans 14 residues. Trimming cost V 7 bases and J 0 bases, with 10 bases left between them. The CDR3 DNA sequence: TGTGCCAGTATCGATCACTTTAGCAATCAGCCCCAGCATTTT. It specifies CASIDHFSNQPQHF. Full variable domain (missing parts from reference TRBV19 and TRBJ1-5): DGGITQSPKYLFRKEGQNVTLSCEQNLNHDAMYWYRQDPGQGLRLIYYSQIVNDFQKGDIAEGYSVSREKKESFPLTVTSAQKNPTAFYLCASIDHFSNQPQHFGDGTRLSIL.

CDR3 DNA: TGTGCCGGGCCAGGGCCTTGGAACACCGGGGAGCTGTTTTTT. This gives the protein CAGPGPWNTGELFF. This sequence joins TRBV7-9 and TRBJ2-2, with a possible D match to TRBD1 (5 bases). This CDR3 comprises 14 residues. Per germline, CDR1 SEHNR and CDR2 FQNEAQ (reference sequence). V lost 11 bases and J 1 base, leaving 14 bases between the germline ends.

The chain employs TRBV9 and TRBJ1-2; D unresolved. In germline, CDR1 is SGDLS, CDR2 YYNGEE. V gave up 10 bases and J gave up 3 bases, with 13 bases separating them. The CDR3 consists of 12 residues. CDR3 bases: TGTGCCCGCGGGGAGAATGACTATGGCTACACCTTC. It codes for CARGENDYGYTF. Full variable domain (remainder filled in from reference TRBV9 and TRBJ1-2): DSGVTQTPKHLITATGQRVTLRCSPRSGDLSVYWYQQSLDQGLQFLIQYYNGEERAKGNILERFSAQQFPDLHSELNLSSLELGDSALYFCARGENDYGYTFGSGTRLTVV.

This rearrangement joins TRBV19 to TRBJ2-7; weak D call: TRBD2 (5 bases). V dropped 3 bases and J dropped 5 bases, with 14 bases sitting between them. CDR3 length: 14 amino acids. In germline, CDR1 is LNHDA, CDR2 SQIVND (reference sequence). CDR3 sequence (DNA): TGTGCCAGTAGTATGTGGAGTCGGGATCACGAGCAGTACTTC. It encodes CASSMWSRDHEQYF.

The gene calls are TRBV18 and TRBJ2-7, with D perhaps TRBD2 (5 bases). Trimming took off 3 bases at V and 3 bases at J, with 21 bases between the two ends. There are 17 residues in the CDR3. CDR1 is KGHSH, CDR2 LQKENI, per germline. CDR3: CASSPLPLVSPLYEQYF. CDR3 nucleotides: TGTGCCAGCTCACCTCTTCCACTAGTTAGTCCCCTCTACGAGCAGTACTTC.

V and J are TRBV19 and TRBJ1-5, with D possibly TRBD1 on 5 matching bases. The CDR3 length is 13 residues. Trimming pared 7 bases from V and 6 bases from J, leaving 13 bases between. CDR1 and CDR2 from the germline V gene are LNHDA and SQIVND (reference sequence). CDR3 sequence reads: CASNGGVGQPQHF. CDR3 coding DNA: TGTGCCAGTAATGGAGGGGTCGGTCAGCCCCAGCATTTT.

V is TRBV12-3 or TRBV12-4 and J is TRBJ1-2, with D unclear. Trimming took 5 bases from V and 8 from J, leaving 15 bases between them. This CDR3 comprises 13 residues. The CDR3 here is CASSPGRENGYTF. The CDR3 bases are TGTGCCAGCAGTCCCGGGCGGGAAAACGGCTACACCTTC.

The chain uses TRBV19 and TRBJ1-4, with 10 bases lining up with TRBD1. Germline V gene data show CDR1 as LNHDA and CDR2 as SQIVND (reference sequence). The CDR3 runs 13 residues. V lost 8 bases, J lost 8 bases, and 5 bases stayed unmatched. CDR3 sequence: CASGRDRGEKLFF. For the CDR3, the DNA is TGTGCCAGTGGCCGGGACAGGGGCGAAAAACTGTTTTTT.

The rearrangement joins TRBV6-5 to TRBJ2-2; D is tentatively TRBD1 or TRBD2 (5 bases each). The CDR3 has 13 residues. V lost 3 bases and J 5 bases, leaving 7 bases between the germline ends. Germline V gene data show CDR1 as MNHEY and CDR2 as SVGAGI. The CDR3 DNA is TGTGCCAGCAGTTATGAGGGGACCGGGGAGCTGTTTTTT. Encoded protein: CASSYEGTGELFF.

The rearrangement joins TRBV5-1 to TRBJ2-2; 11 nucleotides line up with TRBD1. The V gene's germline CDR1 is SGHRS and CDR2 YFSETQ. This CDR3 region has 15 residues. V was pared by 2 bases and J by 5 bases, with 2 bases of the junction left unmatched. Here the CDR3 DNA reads TGCGCCAGCAGCTTTGGACAGGGGGCTACCGGGGAGCTGTTTTTT. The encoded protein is CASSFGQGATGELFF.

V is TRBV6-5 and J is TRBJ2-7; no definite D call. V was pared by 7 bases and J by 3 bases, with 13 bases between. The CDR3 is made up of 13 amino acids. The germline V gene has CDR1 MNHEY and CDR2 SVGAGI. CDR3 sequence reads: CASNPSGIYEQYF. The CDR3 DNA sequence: TGTGCCAGCAACCCTAGTGGTATCTACGAGCAGTACTTC.

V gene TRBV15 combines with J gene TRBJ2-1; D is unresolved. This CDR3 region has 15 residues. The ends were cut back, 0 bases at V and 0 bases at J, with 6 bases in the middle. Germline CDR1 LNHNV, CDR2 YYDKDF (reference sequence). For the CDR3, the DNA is TGTGCCACCAGCAGAGAAGACATCTCCTACAATGAGCAGTTCTTC. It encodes CATSREDISYNEQFF.

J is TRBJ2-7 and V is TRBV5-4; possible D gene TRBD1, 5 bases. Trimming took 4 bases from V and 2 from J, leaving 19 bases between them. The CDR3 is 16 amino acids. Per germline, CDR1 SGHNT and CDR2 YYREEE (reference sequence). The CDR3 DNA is TGTGCCAGCAGCCTAACTTATACAGGCCAAACCTACGAGCAGTACTTC. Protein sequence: CASSLTYTGQTYEQYF. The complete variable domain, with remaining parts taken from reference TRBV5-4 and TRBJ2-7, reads ETGVTQSPTHLIKTRGQQVTLRCSSQSGHNTVSWYQQALGQGPQFIFQYYREEENGRGNFPPRFSGLQFPNYSSELNVNALELDDSALYLCASSLTYTGQTYEQYFGPGTRLTVT.

CDR3 sequence (DNA): TGCGCCAGCAGTGGACAGGATGGAACTGAAGCTTTCTTT. As protein: CASSGQDGTEAFF. This rearrangement joins TRBV10-2 to TRBJ1-1, with a weak D call TRBD1 (6 bases). V shed 4 bases and J shed 5 bases, with 11 bases lying between them. The length of the CDR3 is 13 residues. Germline V gene data show CDR1 as WSHSY and CDR2 as SAAADI.

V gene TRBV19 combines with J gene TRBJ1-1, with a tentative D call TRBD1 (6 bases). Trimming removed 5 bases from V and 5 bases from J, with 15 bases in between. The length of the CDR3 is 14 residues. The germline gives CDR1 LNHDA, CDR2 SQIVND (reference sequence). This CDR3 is CASSRRGFRTEAFF. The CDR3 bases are TGTGCCAGTAGTCGCAGGGGTTTTAGGACTGAAGCTTTCTTT.

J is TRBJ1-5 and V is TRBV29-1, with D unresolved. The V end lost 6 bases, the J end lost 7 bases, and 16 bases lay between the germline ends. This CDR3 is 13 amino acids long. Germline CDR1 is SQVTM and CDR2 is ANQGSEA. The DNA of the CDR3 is TGCAGCGTCGTACCCATTATTGGGCAGCCCCAGCATTTT. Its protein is CSVVPIIGQPQHF. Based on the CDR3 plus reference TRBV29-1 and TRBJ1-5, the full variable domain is SAVISQKPSRDICQRGTSLTIQCQVDSQVTMMFWYRQQPGQSLTLIATANQGSEATYESGFVIDKFPISRPNLTFSTLTVSNMSPEDSSIYLCSVVPIIGQPQHFGDGTRLSIL.

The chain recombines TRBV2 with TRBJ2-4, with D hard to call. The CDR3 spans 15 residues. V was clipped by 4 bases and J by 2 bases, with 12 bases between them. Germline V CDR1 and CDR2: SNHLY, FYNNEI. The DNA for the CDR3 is TGTGCCAGCAGTGTCTACAGAACCACCAAAAACATTCAGTACTTC. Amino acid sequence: CASSVYRTTKNIQYF.

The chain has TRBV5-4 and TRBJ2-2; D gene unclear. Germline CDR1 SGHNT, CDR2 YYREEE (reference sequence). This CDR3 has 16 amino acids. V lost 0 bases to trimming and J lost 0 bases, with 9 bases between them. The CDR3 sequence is CASSLGGSTNTGELFF. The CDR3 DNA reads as TGTGCCAGCAGCTTGGGCGGATCTACGAACACCGGGGAGCTGTTTTTT.

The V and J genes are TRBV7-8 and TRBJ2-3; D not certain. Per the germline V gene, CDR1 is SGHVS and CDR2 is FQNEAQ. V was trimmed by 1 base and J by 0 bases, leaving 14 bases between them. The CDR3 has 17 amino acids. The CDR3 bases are TGTGCCAGCAGCTTAGATGGGTGGTCCTCTAGCACAGATACGCAGTATTTT. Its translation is CASSLDGWSSSTDTQYF.

In DNA form, the CDR3 reads TGTGCCAGCAGTCCCAGGAGGGGGCATCAGCCCCAGCATTTT. It translates to CASSPRRGHQPQHF. The chain combines TRBV7-8 with TRBJ1-5; 7 bases agree with TRBD1. V lost 6 bases and J lost 5; bases outside the gene matches: 7. This CDR3 comprises 14 residues. Germline values: CDR1 SGHVS, CDR2 FQNEAQ. Full variable domain (missing parts from reference TRBV7-8 and TRBJ1-5): GAGVSQSPRYKVAKRGQDVALRCDPISGHVSLFWYQQALGQGPEFLTYFQNEAQLDKSGLPSDRFFAERPEGSVSTLKIQRTQQEDSAVYLCASSPRRGHQPQHFGDGTRLSIL.